This T cell receptor (beta chain) was observed in a study of T cell responses to AZD1222 COVID-19 vaccine. Findings and limits, study-wide: Repertoires were collected only later (after the peak T cell response had occurred).

Using immunoSEQ multiplex PCR, the repertoire was profiled, and TCRdb retains in-frame clones only, with some absent. The sample yields about 100,000 clones, around 87% seen once. The CDR3 is made up of 14 amino acids. The germline V gene has CDR1 LNHDA and CDR2 SQIVND (reference sequence). Trimming shortened V by 1 base and J by 4 bases, and 10 bases separated the two germline ends. With respect to this clone: Its cognate antigen is unknown.

The sequence came from an adult in good health. This material consisted of peripheral blood, taken on day 0 of MenACWY control vaccination. The chain has TRBV19 and TRBJ1-1; no firm D call. In DNA, the CDR3 is TGTGCCAGTAGTATAGGTCCCGGGCCCACTGAAGCTTTCTTT. It specifies CASSIGPGPTEAFF.